The entry that follows covers one T cell receptor (beta chain) sequence. This clonotype has ten or more counts. This clone's antigen is unknown. No base qualities exist here, and no much larger clone lies one base off it. The sample's time point label is to be understood as: before trial treatment. The donors came from RACIN, which was a single-arm phase I dose-escalation trial that paired nivolumab and ipilimumab with aspirin, low-dose cyclophosphamide and low-dose radiotherapy. To be eligible, a patient needed to have an advanced solid tumor that was TIL-negative. Instrument used: Illumina HiSeq 2500. Superscript III and a set of TRAV- and TRBV-specific primers were used to synthesize first-strand cDNA, so that both TCRalpha and TCRbeta chains were covered. A roughly 20-cycle PCR with Phusion amplified the TCRs, pairing a constant-region primer with the adapter that was attached to the V primers. The isolated mRNA was amplified using the MessageAmp II aRNA Amplification Kit, with in vitro transcription performed for approximately 15 hours at 37 degrees C. The Dynabeads mRNA DIRECT Purification Kit was used to isolate mRNA for TCR sequencing. Indexed Illumina adapters were added in a second Phusion PCR of 20 to 25 cycles, after which AMPure XP beads were used to purify the products. In the authors' own workflow: Using custom Perl scripts, TCR sequences encoding the same protein were pooled, out-of-frame sequences were removed, and the abundance of each clonotype was computed. The analysis excluded TCR sequences that were supported by just one read. Repertoire metrics included Shannon entropy, Gini index, clonality, richness, and frequency of TCRs shared between repertoires. The public reads were reprocessed in TCRdb via fastp at Q25 and MiXCR, keeping in-frame beta chains. Each CDR3 protein gets just one entry, which takes the most common genes and DNA from the rows behind it. The authors' filters were not applied to this entry. The sample table contains around 83,000 distinct CDR3 sequences; only one count was recorded for approximately 20% of them. 5% to 6.5% of the sample lies in the top ten.

This sample was taken from a study of low-dose radiotherapy and immunotherapy resistance in tumors (dated by TCRdb to between 2021 and 2024). Concerning the study at large: In Cohort 1, 0.5 Gy per fraction was delivered every 2 weeks, and a total PTV dose of 6.5 Gy was prescribed. Every two weeks, patients got intravenous cyclophosphamide at 200 mg/m2, given one day ahead of each radiation and immunotherapy administration. Cohort 2 received 1 Gy per fraction every two weeks, with a total of 13 Gy over 26 weeks. Patients were given nivolumab as a 240 mg flat dose every two weeks and ipilimumab at 1 mg/kg every six weeks, with both drugs delivered intravenously. No randomization into treatment groups was done for the people taking part in the trial. The translational analysis covered eight patients: three from the first dose cohort and the first five from the second dose cohort. Starting on cycle 1 day 1, patients took 300 mg of aspirin by mouth once daily for four cycles.

The sample here was PBMCs, taken before treatment. The clonotype comes from a male donor with prostate cancer.

The CDR3 reads as follows: CASSLAGTNQPQHF. The DNA sequence is as follows: TGTGCCAGCAGCTTAGCGGGTACCAATCAGCCCCAGCATTTT. Here the chain combines TRBV7-2 and TRBJ1-5, with an unclear D gene assignment. The cysteine opens and the phenylalanine closes a CDR3 of 14 amino acids. Only the CDR3 portion is preserved as DNA: 42 bases, with reading frame beginning at the first base. CDR1 and CDR2, looked up from the germline V gene, are SGHTA and FQGNSA. Trimming takes 0 bases from V and 3 bases from J, and the germline ends sit 6 bases apart.